Here is one TCR beta chain with its context. The table came from immunoSEQ multiplex PCR; TCRdb's copy has only in-frame clones and leaves some out. This sample carries some 150,000 clones, about 85% of them seen once, and the ten largest clones take roughly 1.1%. The record originates from a study of blood T cell repertoires in COVID-19. Sequenced: peripheral blood. The clonotype originates from a man between 60 and 75 years old who had recovered from COVID-19.

The DNA for the CDR3 is TGTGCCAGCAGCCCCGGACTGGCGGGGGGGCGGTATGAGCAGTTCTTC. Protein product: CASSPGLAGGRYEQFF. V usage is TRBV11-2 and J usage is TRBJ2-1; 9 bases map to TRBD2. The germline CDR1 and CDR2 sequences are SGHAT and FQNNGV. The J segment lost 8 bases and the V segment lost 5 bases, leaving 13 bases of the junction unmatched. This CDR3 has 16 amino acids.